The 21 T cell receptor beta chains given below trace back to one sample, sequenced in a study of blood T cell repertoires in COVID-19. Produced via immunoSEQ multiplex PCR; TCRdb's table is partial and in-frame only. The data show about 160,000 clones, about 92% seen once. Sample: peripheral blood. The receptor source for this set is an older woman with COVID-19, enrolled during active disease.

This chain uses TRBV10-3 with TRBJ2-7; the D gene is possibly TRBD1 (6 bases). Germline-derived CDR1 and CDR2 are ENHRY and SYGVKD. V was cut by 0 bases and J by 1 base, with 10 bases left in between. This CDR3 is 15 amino acids long. CDR3 DNA sequence: TGTGCCATCAGTGAGTCGGGGGCAAAATCCTACGAGCAGTACTTC. Amino acid sequence: CAISESGAKSYEQYF.

The V and J genes are TRBV7-3 and TRBJ2-3; the D is unclear. V dropped 5 bases and J dropped 5 bases, with 11 bases sitting between them. Germline CDR1 is SGHTA and CDR2 is FQGTGA. This CDR3 is built from 13 residues. The CDR3 nucleotides are TGTGCCAGCAGCCCCACCGTGCGAGATACGCAGTATTTT. Protein product: CASSPTVRDTQYF.

This sequence joins TRBV3-1 (or the pseudogene TRBV3-2) and TRBJ1-4; the match to TRBD1 covers 7 bases. CDR1 and CDR2 (germline): LGHDT, YNNKEL (reference sequence). The trim removed 0 bases at V and 8 bases at J, leaving 6 bases unmatched. The CDR3 loop spans 15 amino acids. The CDR3 protein is CASSQDQGVGEKLFF. The CDR3 bases are TGTGCCAGCAGCCAAGATCAGGGGGTGGGCGAAAAACTGTTTTTT.

This clone was seen just once. V gene TRBV19 combines with J gene TRBJ1-6; 8 nucleotides agree with TRBD1. Germline CDR1 and CDR2: LNHDA and SQIVND (reference sequence). This CDR3 region has 16 residues. V gave up 0 bases and J gave up 8 bases; unmatched junction bases: 6. The CDR3 sequence: CASSIDRTGNDSPLHF. In DNA, the CDR3 is TGTGCCAGTAGTATAGATCGGACAGGGAACGATTCACCCCTCCACTTT.

This clone is a singleton in its sample. The rearrangement joins TRBV10-3 to TRBJ1-3, with D possibly TRBD1 on 5 matching bases. CDR1 is ENHRY and CDR2 is SYGVKD in the germline V gene. The CDR3 is 14 amino acids. Trimming left V 11 bases short and J 6 bases short, with 20 bases between. CDR3 region: CALSPTGLQNTIYF. Written as DNA, the CDR3 is TGTGCCTTATCTCCTACAGGTCTTCAAAACACCATATATTTT.

The chain links TRBV19 to TRBJ2-7; TRBD1 agrees at 10 bases. Germline V CDR1 and CDR2: LNHDA, SQIVND (reference sequence). The CDR3 covers 15 residues. V lost 5 bases and J lost 4; bases outside the gene matches: 8. This CDR3 is CASSEQGQGVYEQYF. The CDR3 nucleotides are TGTGCCAGTAGTGAACAAGGACAGGGGGTTTACGAGCAGTACTTC.

This sequence joins TRBV5-6 and TRBJ1-2; D gene unclear. Trimming removed 4 bases from V and 7 bases from J, with 26 bases in between. There are 17 residues in the CDR3. CDR1 SGHDT and CDR2 YYEEEE come from the germline V gene. This CDR3 is CASSPRLRRLDFSGYTF. The CDR3 DNA is TGTGCCAGCAGCCCACGACTCCGCCGCCTGGATTTTTCTGGCTACACCTTC.

This clone was seen a single time. This chain joins TRBV4-2 and TRBJ1-2, with D perhaps TRBD1 (5 bases). The V gene lost 4 bases and the J gene lost 8 bases, with 17 bases spanning the gap. This CDR3 comprises 14 residues. Germline V CDR1 and CDR2: LGHNA, YNFKEQ. This CDR3 is CASSRGAGSDGYTF. The DNA for the CDR3 is TGTGCCAGCAGCCGCGGGGCGGGGTCCGACGGCTACACCTTC.

The chain recombines TRBV2 with TRBJ1-1, with D unresolved. The length of the CDR3 is 13 residues. V lost 3 bases and J lost 4, with 9 bases in between. CDR1 is SNHLY and CDR2 is FYNNEI in the germline V gene. The CDR3: CASSEESGTEAFF. In DNA form, the CDR3 reads TGTGCCAGCAGTGAGGAGTCCGGCACTGAAGCTTTCTTT. Drawing the rest from reference TRBV2 and TRBJ1-1, the complete variable domain is EPEVTQTPSHQVTQMGQEVILRCVPISNHLYFYWYRQILGQKVEFLVSFYNNEISEKSEIFDDQFSVERPDGSNFTLKIRSTKLEDSAMYFCASSEESGTEAFFGQGTRLTVV.

V is TRBV30 and J is TRBJ1-5; the D gene is possibly TRBD1 (5 bases). Germline lookup yields CDR1 GTSNPN and CDR2 SVGIG (reference sequence). With 5 bases removed from V and 11 bases from J, the gap between germline ends came to 19 bases. CDR3 size: 13 residues. CDR3 nucleotides: TGTGCCTGGGCAGCAGGGCTAGAAGGGGCCCAGCATTTT. It codes for CAWAAGLEGAQHF.

The chain is built from TRBV5-8 and TRBJ1-6; 9 bases fit TRBD1. There are 16 residues in the CDR3. Germline V CDR1 and CDR2: SGHTS, YDEGEE. J gave up 9 bases and V 4 bases, and 11 bases lay outside the gene matches. CDR3 region: CASSPAGGQGISPLHF. The CDR3 DNA is TGTGCCAGCAGCCCGGCGGGGGGACAGGGCATTTCACCCCTCCACTTT.

The rearrangement joins TRBV7-9 to TRBJ1-3; D may be TRBD1 (5 bases). The CDR3 consists of 12 residues. Trimming left V 5 bases short and J 4 bases short, with 6 bases between. Germline assignment: CDR1 SEHNR and CDR2 FQNEAQ (reference sequence). The CDR3 loop reads CASSPGGNTIYF. In DNA, the CDR3 is TGTGCCAGCAGCCCAGGGGGAAACACCATATATTTT.

This chain connects TRBV7-2 to TRBJ2-7; 8 nucleotides match TRBD2. CDR1 SGHTA and CDR2 FQGNSA come from the germline V gene. Trimming at V came to 3 bases and at J to 2 bases, leaving 12 bases not matched to a gene. The CDR3 has 17 residues. CDR3 in DNA: TGTGCCAGCAGCTTTACCTCCGTAGCGGGGAACCCCTACGAGCAGTACTTC. As protein: CASSFTSVAGNPYEQYF.

This chain connects TRBV11-2 to TRBJ1-2; TRBD1 matches at 10 bases. This CDR3 region has 14 residues. CDR1 is SGHAT, CDR2 FQNNGV, per germline. V shed 5 bases, J shed 6 bases, and the junction held 6 bases outside the gene matches. This chain's CDR3 is CASSPRTGGDGYTF. The CDR3 DNA reads as TGTGCCAGCAGCCCTCGGACAGGGGGAGATGGCTACACCTTC.

The rearrangement links TRBV6-1 to TRBJ2-5; D perhaps matches TRBD2 (7 bases). V lost 2 bases and J 3 bases, leaving 16 bases between the germline ends. There are 16 residues in the CDR3. CDR1 MNHNS and CDR2 SASEGT come from the germline V gene. The CDR3 region is CASSESAGDIKETQYF. The CDR3 nucleotides are TGTGCCAGCAGTGAAAGTGCGGGGGACATAAAAGAGACCCAGTACTTC.

The chain recombines TRBV18 with TRBJ2-6; possibly TRBD1 for D (7 bases). The germline CDR1 and CDR2 sequences are KGHSH and LQKENI. The CDR3 extends over 17 amino acids. Trimming took 3 bases from V and 2 from J, leaving 14 bases between them. The CDR3 DNA reads TGTGCCAGCTCACCGGAGGGGGCTGAACCTGGGGCCAACGTCCTGACTTTC. Translation: CASSPEGAEPGANVLTF.

The chain links TRBV30 to TRBJ1-1, with 7 bases matching TRBD1. Losses at the gene ends were 3 bases for V and 4 bases for J; bases not matched to a gene: 2. CDR1 and CDR2 from the germline V gene are GTSNPN and SVGIG (reference sequence). The CDR3 runs 12 residues. CDR3 sequence: CAWSTGATEAFF. The DNA of the CDR3 is TGTGCCTGGAGCACAGGGGCCACTGAAGCTTTCTTT.

This chain connects TRBV5-6 to TRBJ1-6, with 7 bases matching TRBD1. The V segment lost 4 bases and the J segment 8 bases; nucleotides outside the gene matches: 6. The CDR3 loop spans 14 amino acids. Germline assignment: CDR1 SGHDT and CDR2 YYEEEE. CDR3 region: CASSRKGAHSPLHF. As DNA, the CDR3 is TGTGCCAGCAGCCGCAAGGGGGCGCATTCACCCCTCCACTTT.

The rearrangement joins TRBV7-3 to TRBJ2-1; the D is unclear. Germline CDR1 reads SGHTA; CDR2 reads FQGTGA. The CDR3 covers 14 residues. Trimming left V 0 bases short and J 10 bases short, with 13 bases between. Written as DNA, the CDR3 is TGTGCCAGCAGCTTAACGCGCCGCTCCCAAGAGCAGTTCTTC. It yields the protein CASSLTRRSQEQFF.

The rearrangement links TRBV6-2 or TRBV6-3 to TRBJ1-3, with D tentatively TRBD1 (6 bases). The CDR3 extends over 17 amino acids. The germline V gene has CDR1 MNHEY and CDR2 SVGEGT. Between the trimmed V and J ends, which lost 0 bases and 0 bases, there was a span of 12 bases. CDR3 coding DNA: TGTGCCAGCAGTTACTCCAGACAGGCTCACTCTGGAAACACCATATATTTT. It encodes CASSYSRQAHSGNTIYF.

Note on this clone: A junction boundary mismatches the germline segment, possibly from a read error. The V call is TRBV6-1, the J call TRBJ1-2; D gene unclear. Germline lookup yields CDR1 MNHNS and CDR2 SASEGT. CDR3 length: 14 amino acids. CDR3 sequence (DNA): TGTGCCAGCATTGAAACGGGGACTAACTATGGCTACACCTTC. This translates into CASIETGTNYGYTF.